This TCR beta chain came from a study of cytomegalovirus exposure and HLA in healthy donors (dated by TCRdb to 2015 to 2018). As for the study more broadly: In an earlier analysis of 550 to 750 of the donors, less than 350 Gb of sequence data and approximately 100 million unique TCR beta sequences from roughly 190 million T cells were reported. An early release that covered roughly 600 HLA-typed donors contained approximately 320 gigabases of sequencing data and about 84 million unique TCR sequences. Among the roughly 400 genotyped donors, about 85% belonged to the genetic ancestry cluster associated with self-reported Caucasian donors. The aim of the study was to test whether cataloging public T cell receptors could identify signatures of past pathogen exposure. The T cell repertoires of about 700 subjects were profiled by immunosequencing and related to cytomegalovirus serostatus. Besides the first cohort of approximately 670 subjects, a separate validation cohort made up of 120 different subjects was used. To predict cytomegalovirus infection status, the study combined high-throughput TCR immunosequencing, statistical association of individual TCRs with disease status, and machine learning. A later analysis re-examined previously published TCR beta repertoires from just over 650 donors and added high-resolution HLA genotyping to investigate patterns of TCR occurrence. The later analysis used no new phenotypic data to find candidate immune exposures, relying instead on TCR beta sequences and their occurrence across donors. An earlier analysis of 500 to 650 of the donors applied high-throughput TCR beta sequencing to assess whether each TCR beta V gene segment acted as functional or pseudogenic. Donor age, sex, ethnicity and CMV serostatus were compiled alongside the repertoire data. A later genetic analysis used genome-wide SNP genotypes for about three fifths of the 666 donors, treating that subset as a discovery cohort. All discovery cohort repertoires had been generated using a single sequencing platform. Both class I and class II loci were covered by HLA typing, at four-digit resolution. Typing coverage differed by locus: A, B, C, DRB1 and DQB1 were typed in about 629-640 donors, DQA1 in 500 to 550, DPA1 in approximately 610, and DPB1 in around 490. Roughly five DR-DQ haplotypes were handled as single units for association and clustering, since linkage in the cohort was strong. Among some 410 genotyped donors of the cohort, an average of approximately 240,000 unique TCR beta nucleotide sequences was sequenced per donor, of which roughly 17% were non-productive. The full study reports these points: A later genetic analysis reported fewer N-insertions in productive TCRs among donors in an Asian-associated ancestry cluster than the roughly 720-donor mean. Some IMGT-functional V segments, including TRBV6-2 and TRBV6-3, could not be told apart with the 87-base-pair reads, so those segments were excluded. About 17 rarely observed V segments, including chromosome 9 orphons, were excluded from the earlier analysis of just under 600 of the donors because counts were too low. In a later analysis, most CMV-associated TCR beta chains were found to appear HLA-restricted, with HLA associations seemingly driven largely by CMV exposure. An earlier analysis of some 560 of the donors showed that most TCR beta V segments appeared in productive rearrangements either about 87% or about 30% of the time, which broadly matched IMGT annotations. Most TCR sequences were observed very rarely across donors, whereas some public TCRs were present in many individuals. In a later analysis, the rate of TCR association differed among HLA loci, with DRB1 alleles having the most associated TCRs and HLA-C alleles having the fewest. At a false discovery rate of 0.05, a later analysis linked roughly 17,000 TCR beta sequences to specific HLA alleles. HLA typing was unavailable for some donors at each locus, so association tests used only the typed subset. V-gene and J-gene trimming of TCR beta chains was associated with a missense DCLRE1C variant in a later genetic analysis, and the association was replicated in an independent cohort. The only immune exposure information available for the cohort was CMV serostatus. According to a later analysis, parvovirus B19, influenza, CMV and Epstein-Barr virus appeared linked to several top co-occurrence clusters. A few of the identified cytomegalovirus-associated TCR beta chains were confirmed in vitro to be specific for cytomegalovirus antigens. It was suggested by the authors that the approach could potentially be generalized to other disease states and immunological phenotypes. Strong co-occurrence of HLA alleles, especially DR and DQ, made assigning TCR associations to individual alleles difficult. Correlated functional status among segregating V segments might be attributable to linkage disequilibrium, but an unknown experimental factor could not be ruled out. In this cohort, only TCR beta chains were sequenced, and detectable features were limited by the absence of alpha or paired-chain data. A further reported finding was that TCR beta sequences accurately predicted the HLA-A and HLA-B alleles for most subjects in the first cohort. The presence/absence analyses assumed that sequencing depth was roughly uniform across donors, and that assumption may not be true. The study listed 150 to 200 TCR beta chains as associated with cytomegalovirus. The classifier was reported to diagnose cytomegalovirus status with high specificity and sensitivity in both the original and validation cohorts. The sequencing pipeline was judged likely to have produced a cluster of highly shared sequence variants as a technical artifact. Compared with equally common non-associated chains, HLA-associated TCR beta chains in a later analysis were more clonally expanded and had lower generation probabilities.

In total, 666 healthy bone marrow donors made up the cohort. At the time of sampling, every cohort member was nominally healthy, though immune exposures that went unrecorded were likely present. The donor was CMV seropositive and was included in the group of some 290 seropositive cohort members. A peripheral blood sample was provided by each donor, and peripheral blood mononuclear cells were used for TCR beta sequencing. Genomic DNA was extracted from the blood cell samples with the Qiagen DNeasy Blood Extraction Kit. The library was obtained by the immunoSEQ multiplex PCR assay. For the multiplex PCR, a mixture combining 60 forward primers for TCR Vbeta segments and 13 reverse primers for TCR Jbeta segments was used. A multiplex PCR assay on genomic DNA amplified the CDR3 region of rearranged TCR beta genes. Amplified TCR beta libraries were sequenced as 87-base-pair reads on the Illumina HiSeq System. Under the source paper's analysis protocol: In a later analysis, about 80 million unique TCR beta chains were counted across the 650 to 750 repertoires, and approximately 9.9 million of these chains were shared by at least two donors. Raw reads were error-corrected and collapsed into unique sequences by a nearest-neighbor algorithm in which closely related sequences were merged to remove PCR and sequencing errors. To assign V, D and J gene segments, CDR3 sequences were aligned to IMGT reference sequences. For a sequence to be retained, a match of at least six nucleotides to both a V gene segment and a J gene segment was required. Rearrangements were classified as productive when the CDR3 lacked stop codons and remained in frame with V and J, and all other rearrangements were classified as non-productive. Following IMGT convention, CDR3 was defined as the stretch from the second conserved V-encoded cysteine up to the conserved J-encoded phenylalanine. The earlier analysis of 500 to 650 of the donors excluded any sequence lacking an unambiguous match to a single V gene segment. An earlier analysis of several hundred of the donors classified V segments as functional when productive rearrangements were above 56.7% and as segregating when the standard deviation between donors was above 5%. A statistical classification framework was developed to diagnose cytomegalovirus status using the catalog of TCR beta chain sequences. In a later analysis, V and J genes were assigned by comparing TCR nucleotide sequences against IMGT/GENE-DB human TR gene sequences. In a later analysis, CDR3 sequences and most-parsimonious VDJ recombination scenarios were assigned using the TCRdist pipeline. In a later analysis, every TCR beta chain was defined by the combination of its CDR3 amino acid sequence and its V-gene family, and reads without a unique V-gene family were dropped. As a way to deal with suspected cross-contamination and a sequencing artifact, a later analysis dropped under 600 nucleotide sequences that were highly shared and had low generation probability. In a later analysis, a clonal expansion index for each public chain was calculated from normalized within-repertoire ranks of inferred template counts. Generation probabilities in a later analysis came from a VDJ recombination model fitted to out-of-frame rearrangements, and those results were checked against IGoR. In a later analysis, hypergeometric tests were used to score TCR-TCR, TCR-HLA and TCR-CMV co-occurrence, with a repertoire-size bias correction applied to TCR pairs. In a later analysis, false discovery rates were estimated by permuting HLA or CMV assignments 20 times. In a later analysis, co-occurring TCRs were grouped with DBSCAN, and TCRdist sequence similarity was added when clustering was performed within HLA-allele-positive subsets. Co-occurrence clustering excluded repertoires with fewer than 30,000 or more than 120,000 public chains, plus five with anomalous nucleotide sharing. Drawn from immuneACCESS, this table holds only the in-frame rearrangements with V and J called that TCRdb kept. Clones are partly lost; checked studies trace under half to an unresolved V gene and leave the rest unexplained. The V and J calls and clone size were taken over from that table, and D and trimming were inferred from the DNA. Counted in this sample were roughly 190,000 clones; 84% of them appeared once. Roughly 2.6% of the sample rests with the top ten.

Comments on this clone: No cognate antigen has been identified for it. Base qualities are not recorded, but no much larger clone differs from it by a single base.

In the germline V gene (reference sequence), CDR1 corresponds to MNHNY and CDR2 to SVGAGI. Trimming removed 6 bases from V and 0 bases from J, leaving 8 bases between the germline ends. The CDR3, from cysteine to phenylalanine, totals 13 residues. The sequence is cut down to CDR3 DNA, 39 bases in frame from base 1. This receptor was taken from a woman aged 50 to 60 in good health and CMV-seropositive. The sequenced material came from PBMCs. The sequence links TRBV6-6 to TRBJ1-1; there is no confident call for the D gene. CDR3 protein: CASSLMLNTEAFF. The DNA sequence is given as TGTGCCAGCAGCCTTATGTTGAACACTGAAGCTTTCTTT.